This TCR beta chain derives from a study of long-term antiretroviral therapy in people with HIV. Run at survey level, the immunoSEQ assay was version v3.0. TCRdb's copy holds only in-frame clones and misses some; the assay was immunoSEQ multiplex PCR. The sample carries under 30,000 clones, about four fifths recorded once. Overall study findings and caveats: When set beside controls, HIV repertoires had CDR3 length ranges that were narrower. Clones with expansion before ART led the repertoire at all time points. The ART regimens used between about 2004 and 2018 may be less effective than current ones.

The length of the CDR3 is 16 residues. The V gene end was trimmed by 5 bases and the J gene end by 5 bases; junction bases not matched to a gene: 12. Per germline, CDR1 SGHVS and CDR2 FNYEAQ. As regards this clone: Antigen: not known.

The sequence was collected from a man aged 30-40 years with HIV. The chain joins TRBV7-6 to TRBJ2-7; 10 nucleotides line up with TRBD1. This sample comprised unsorted PBMCs, obtained 4.4 years after starting antiretroviral therapy. In DNA, the CDR3 is TGTGCCAGCAGCGTACTCCGGGACAGGGGATTCCACGAGCAGTACTTC. Protein product: CASSVLRDRGFHEQYF.